Listed here are 21 T cell receptor beta chains from one sample, sequenced in a study of control samples from healthy donors and cancer patients. Data came from immunoSEQ multiplex PCR; TCRdb stores just in-frame clones and leaves some out. The repertoire has 65,000 to 85,000 clones, around 87% of them found once; the top ten carry over 2%. Sequenced sample: PBMCs. The receptors were sampled from a woman in her forties or fifties with head and neck cancer.

V usage is TRBV7-2 and J usage is TRBJ2-3, with 8 bases matching TRBD2. This CDR3 region has 18 residues. Germline CDR1 is SGHTA and CDR2 is FQGNSA. Unmatched junction bases numbered 11, after V lost 2 bases and J lost 1 base. The CDR3 bases are TGTGCCAGCAGCTTAAGTCGGGGGGGGAGAAAACGCACAGATACGCAGTATTTT. Translated: CASSLSRGGRKRTDTQYF.

This CDR3 is CASRPYPDRGREKLFF. Here the CDR3 DNA reads TGTGCCAGCAGACCTTACCCCGACAGGGGGAGGGAAAAACTGTTTTTT. The rearrangement uses TRBV6-2 or TRBV6-3 and TRBJ1-4; 9 bases fit TRBD1. The length of the CDR3 is 16 residues. The V segment lost 6 bases and the J segment 8 bases; nucleotides outside the gene matches: 13. Germline CDR1 and CDR2: MNHEY and SVGEGT.

The rearrangement links TRBV4-2 to TRBJ2-1; possibly TRBD2 for D (7 bases). There are 15 residues in the CDR3. The ends were cut back, 3 bases at V and 1 base at J, with 10 bases in the middle. Germline lookup yields CDR1 LGHNA and CDR2 YNFKEQ. The CDR3 here is CASSQGGGSYNEQFF. CDR3 nucleotides: TGTGCCAGCAGCCAGGGAGGGGGGTCCTACAATGAGCAGTTCTTC.

This chain uses TRBV5-1 with TRBJ2-6; D gene ambiguous. Germline lookup yields CDR1 SGHRS and CDR2 YFSETQ. Trimming took off 2 bases at V and 2 bases at J, with 8 bases between the two ends. The CDR3 loop spans 15 amino acids. The CDR3: CASSFRSAGANVLTF. The CDR3 DNA is TGCGCCAGCAGCTTCAGGTCGGCTGGGGCCAACGTCCTGACTTTC.

The chain employs TRBV3-1 (or the pseudogene TRBV3-2) and TRBJ2-7; 9 bases are a match to TRBD2. The CDR3 extends over 14 amino acids. The germline V gene encodes CDR1 LGHDT and CDR2 YNNKEL (reference sequence). V lost 3 bases and J lost 4; bases outside the gene matches: 4. The CDR3 region has the DNA TGTGCCAGCAGCCATGATCTAGCGGGGTACGAGCAGTACTTC. Protein sequence: CASSHDLAGYEQYF.

The chain recombines TRBV11-2 with TRBJ1-6; D might be TRBD1 (5 bases). Germline CDR1 SGHAT, CDR2 FQNNGV. V shed 5 bases and J shed 4 bases, with 9 bases lying between them. CDR3 length: 14 amino acids. DNA for the CDR3: TGTGCCAGCAGCCCGGACAATTATAATTCACCCCTCCACTTT. It translates to CASSPDNYNSPLHF.

This chain connects TRBV18 to TRBJ1-5; no firm D call. Germline V lookup: CDR1 KGHSH, CDR2 LQKENI. Trimming removed 5 bases at V and 5 bases at J, with 16 bases between. CDR3 size: 15 residues. The CDR3 region has the DNA TGTGCCAGCTCAGCAGCGGGAAGGAGGGATCAGCCCCAGCATTTT. This encodes CASSAAGRRDQPQHF.

The rearrangement joins TRBV6-2 or TRBV6-3 to TRBJ2-7; TRBD2 might be the D (5 bases). This CDR3 contains 12 residues. Looked up from germline, CDR1 is MNHEY and CDR2 is SVGEGT. The V and J ends lost 4 bases and 2 bases respectively, with 6 bases between them. The CDR3 sequence: CASSFGTYEQYF. The CDR3 DNA is TGTGCCAGCAGTTTCGGGACCTACGAGCAGTACTTC.

This clone occurred once. J is TRBJ2-6 and V is TRBV4-1; D ambiguous. V lost 4 bases to trimming and J lost 0 bases, with 19 bases between them. This CDR3 spans 19 amino acids. CDR1 is MGHRA, CDR2 YSYEKL, per germline. CDR3 coding DNA: TGCGCCAGCAGCCCCCTCGGTTTGCAGGACCCCTCTGGGGCCAACGTCCTGACTTTC. It yields the protein CASSPLGLQDPSGANVLTF.

The rearrangement joins TRBV7-9 to TRBJ2-3; D uncertain. Germline V gene sequence: CDR1 SEHNR, CDR2 FQNEAQ (reference sequence). Deletions cut 5 bases from V and 0 bases from J, with 12 bases between. CDR3 size: 15 residues. The CDR3 sequence: CASSLGAVSTDTQYF. In DNA, the CDR3 is TGTGCCAGCAGCCTGGGTGCGGTGAGCACAGATACGCAGTATTTT.

V is TRBV5-1 and J is TRBJ2-1; TRBD1 agrees at 9 bases. The CDR3 extends over 13 amino acids. The V gene end was trimmed by 3 bases and the J gene end by 10 bases; junction bases not matched to a gene: 5. Germline V lookup: CDR1 SGHRS, CDR2 YFSETQ. The CDR3 nucleotides are TGCGCCAGCAGCTCCGGGACAGGGAGCGAGCAGTTCTTC. Amino acids: CASSSGTGSEQFF.

The rearrangement links TRBV4-2 to TRBJ2-7, with 8 positions matching TRBD1. The germline CDR1 and CDR2 sequences are LGHNA and YNFKEQ. The CDR3 is made up of 17 amino acids. J lost 6 bases, V lost 4 bases, and 17 bases had no gene match. The DNA for the CDR3 is TGTGCCAGCAGCCGGACTCGGACAGGGAGCCTACTAGTCGAGCAGTACTTC. It specifies CASSRTRTGSLLVEQYF.

The DNA of the CDR3 is TGTGCCAGTAGTACCTTTGACCGAGGACGAACTAATGAAAAACTGTTTTTT. Protein product: CASSTFDRGRTNEKLFF. The chain uses TRBV19 and TRBJ1-4; D not certain. The CDR3 sequence is 17 residues long. Trimming shortened V by 4 bases and J by 1 base, and 16 bases separated the two germline ends. The germline CDR1 and CDR2 sequences are LNHDA and SQIVND (reference sequence).

V usage is TRBV5-1 and J usage is TRBJ2-2; D is ambiguous. Deletions cut 3 bases from V and 0 bases from J, with 15 bases between. Germline V lookup: CDR1 SGHRS, CDR2 YFSETQ. This CDR3 comprises 17 residues. As DNA, the CDR3 is TGCGCCAGCAGCTCGCTTGGCGGCAACACGAACACCGGGGAGCTGTTTTTT. Its translation: CASSSLGGNTNTGELFF.

The chain is built from TRBV27 and TRBJ2-2, with 10 bases matching TRBD1. After removal of 2 bases from V and 5 bases from J, the junction contained 2 bases not matched to a gene. CDR1 MNHEY and CDR2 SMNVEV come from the germline V gene (reference sequence). This CDR3 region has 15 residues. This chain's CDR3 is CASSLRDRGTGELFF. CDR3 nucleotides: TGTGCCAGCAGTTTAAGGGACAGGGGTACCGGGGAGCTGTTTTTT.

The gene calls are TRBV3-1 (or the pseudogene TRBV3-2) and TRBJ1-2; perhaps TRBD1 as D (6 bases). Germline-derived CDR1 and CDR2 are LGHDT and YNNKEL (reference sequence). CDR3 size: 16 residues. Between the trimmed V and J ends, which lost 1 base and 6 bases, there was a span of 18 bases. CDR3 sequence: CASSQAGGVILDGYTF. CDR3 in DNA: TGTGCCAGCAGCCAAGCCGGGGGCGTTATCTTGGATGGCTACACCTTC.

The chain carries TRBV7-2 and TRBJ2-2; 7 bases map to TRBD1. J gave up 4 bases and V 6 bases, and 5 bases lay outside the gene matches. CDR3 size: 14 residues. The germline gives CDR1 SGHTA, CDR2 FQGNSA. This CDR3 reads CASRQGSTTGELFF. The CDR3 bases are TGTGCCAGCAGACAGGGGTCTACCACCGGGGAGCTGTTTTTT.

Comments on this clone: The junction departs from the called germline gene at one end, perhaps through a read error. This rearrangement joins TRBV7-2 to TRBJ1-2; D remains unclear. From germline, CDR1 is SGHTA and CDR2 FQGNSA. CDR3 length: 13 residues. The CDR3: CASSIALTDGYTF. The CDR3 bases are TGTGCCAGCAGCATAGCCCTCACTGATGGCTACACCTTC.

This clone was seen only once. This chain joins TRBV14 and TRBJ2-7; D is uncertain. V was cut by 3 bases and J by 0 bases, with 15 bases left in between. The CDR3 contains 16 residues. Germline V CDR1 and CDR2: SGHDN, FVKESK. The CDR3 DNA follows: TGTGCCAGCAGCCAGGTGCTTGGCAGCACCTCCTACGAGCAGTACTTC. Its protein is CASSQVLGSTSYEQYF.

The chain uses TRBV5-5 and TRBJ1-1; D might be TRBD1 (6 bases). This CDR3 is 15 amino acids long. Trimming took 4 bases from V and 11 from J, leaving 24 bases between them. The germline V gene has CDR1 SGHKS and CDR2 YYEKEE (reference sequence). The CDR3 loop is CASSPRTAGLSMAFF. Written as DNA, the CDR3 is TGTGCCAGCAGCCCCCGGACAGCGGGCCTAAGCATGGCTTTCTTT.

The chain couples TRBV6-1 to TRBJ1-6, with D hard to call. Trimming took 1 base from V and 7 from J, leaving 11 bases between them. The CDR3 loop spans 15 amino acids. Germline V gene data show CDR1 as MNHNS and CDR2 as SASEGT. In DNA, the CDR3 is TGTGCCAGCAGTGAAGGTGAAGGAGGCAATTCACCCCTCCACTTT. Translated: CASSEGEGGNSPLHF.